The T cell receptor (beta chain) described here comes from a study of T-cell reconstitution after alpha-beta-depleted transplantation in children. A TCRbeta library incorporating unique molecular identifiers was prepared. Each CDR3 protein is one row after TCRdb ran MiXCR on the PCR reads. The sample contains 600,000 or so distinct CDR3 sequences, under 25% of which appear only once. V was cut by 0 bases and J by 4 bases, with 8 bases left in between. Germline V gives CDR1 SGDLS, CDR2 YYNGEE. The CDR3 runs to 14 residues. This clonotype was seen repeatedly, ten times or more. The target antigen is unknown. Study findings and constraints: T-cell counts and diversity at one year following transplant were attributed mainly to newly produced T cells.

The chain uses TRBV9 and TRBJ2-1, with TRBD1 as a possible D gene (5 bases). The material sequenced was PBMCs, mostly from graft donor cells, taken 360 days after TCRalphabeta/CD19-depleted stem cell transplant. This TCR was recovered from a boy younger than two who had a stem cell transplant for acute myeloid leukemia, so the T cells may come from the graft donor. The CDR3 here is CASSVGGAYNEQFF. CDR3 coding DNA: TGTGCCAGCAGCGTAGGTGGGGCATACAATGAGCAGTTCTTC.